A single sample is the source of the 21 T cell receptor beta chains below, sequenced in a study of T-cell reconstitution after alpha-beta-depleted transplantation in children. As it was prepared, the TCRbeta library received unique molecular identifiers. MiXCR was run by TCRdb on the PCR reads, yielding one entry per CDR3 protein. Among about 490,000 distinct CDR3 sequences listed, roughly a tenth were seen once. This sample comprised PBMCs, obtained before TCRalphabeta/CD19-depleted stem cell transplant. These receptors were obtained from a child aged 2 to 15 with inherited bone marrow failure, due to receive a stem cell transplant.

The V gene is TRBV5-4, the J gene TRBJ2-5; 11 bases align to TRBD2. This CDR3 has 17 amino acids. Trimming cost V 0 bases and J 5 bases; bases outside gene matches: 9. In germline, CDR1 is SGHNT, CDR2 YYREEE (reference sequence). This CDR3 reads CASSLELTSGIRETQYF. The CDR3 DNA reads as TGTGCCAGCAGCTTGGAGCTGACTAGCGGGATTAGGGAGACCCAGTACTTC.

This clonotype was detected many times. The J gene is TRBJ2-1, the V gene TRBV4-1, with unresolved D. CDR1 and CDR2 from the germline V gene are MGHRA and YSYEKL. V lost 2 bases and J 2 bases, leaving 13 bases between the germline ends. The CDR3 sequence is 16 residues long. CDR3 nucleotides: TGCGCCAGCAGCCAACCCACCTCAGACCCCTACAATGAGCAGTTCTTC. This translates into CASSQPTSDPYNEQFF.

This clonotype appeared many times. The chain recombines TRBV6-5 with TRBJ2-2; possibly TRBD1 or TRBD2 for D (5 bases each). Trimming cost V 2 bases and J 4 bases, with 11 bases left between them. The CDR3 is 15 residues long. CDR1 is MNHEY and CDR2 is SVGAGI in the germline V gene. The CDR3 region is CASSYGVGGTGELFF. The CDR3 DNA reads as TGTGCCAGCAGTTACGGGGTTGGGGGCACCGGGGAGCTGTTTTTT.

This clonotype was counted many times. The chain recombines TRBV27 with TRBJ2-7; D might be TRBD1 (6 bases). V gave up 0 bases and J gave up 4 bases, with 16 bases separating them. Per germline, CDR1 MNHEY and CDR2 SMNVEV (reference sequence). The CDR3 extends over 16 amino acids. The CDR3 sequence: CASSLSGRGMYYEQYF. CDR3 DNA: TGTGCCAGCAGTTTATCGGGCAGGGGAATGTATTACGAGCAGTACTTC.

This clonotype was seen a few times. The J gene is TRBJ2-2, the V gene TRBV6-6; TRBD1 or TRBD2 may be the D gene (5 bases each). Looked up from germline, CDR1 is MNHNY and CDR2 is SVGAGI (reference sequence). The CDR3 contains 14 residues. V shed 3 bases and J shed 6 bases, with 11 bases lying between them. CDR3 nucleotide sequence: TGTGCCAGCAGTTATCGGGGCGGGCCCGGGGAGCTGTTTTTT. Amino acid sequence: CASSYRGGPGELFF.

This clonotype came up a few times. Written as DNA, the CDR3 is TGTGCCAGCCGGGCGGGAGGGGACTACAATGAGCAGTTCTTC. This encodes CASRAGGDYNEQFF. The chain couples TRBV7-2 to TRBJ2-1; 9 nucleotides match TRBD2. With 8 bases clipped from V and 3 bases from J, the junction kept 5 bases outside the gene matches. The CDR3 runs 14 residues. Germline V gene sequence: CDR1 SGHTA, CDR2 FQGNSA.

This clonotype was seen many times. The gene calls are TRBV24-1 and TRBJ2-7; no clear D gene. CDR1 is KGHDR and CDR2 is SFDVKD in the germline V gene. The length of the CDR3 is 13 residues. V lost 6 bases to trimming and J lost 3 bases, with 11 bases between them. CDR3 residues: CATSPDNDYEQYF. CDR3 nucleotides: TGTGCCACCAGTCCTGACAATGACTACGAGCAGTACTTC.

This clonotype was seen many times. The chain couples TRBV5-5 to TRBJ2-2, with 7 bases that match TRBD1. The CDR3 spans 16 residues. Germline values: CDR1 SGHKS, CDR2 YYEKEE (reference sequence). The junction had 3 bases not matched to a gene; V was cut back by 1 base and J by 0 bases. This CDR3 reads CASSLFQGANTGELFF. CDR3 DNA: TGTGCCAGCAGCTTGTTTCAGGGGGCGAACACCGGGGAGCTGTTTTTT.

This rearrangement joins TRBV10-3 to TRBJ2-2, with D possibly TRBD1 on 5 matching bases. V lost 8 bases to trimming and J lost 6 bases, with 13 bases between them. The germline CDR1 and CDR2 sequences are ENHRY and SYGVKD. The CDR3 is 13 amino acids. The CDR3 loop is CAIGRQGAGELFF. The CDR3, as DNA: TGTGCCATCGGACGGCAAGGGGCCGGGGAGCTGTTTTTT.

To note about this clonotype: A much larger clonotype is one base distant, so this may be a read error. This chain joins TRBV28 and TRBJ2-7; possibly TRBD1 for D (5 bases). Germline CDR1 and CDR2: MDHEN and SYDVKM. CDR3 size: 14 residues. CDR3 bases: TGTGTCAGCACCGCAGGGTTAAGGCTCTACGAGCAGTACTTC. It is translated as CVSTAGLRLYEQYF.

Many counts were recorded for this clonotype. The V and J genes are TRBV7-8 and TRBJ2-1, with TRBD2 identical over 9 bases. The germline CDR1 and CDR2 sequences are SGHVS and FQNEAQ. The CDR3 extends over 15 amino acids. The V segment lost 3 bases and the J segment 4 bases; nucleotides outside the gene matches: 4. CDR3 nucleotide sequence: TGTGCCAGCAGCTTTTCTAGCGGGAAATACAATGAGCAGTTCTTC. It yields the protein CASSFSSGKYNEQFF. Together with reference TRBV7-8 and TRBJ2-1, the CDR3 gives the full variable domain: GAGVSQSPRYKVAKRGQDVALRCDPISGHVSLFWYQQALGQGPEFLTYFQNEAQLDKSGLPSDRFFAERPEGSVSTLKIQRTQQEDSAVYLCASSFSSGKYNEQFFGPGTRLTVL.

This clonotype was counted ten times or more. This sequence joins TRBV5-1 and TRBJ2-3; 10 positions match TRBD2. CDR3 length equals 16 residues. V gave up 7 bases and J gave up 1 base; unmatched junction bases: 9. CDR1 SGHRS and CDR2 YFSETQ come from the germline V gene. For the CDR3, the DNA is TGCGCCAGCTCCCTCCTAACTAGCGGGGGCACAGATACGCAGTATTTT. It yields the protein CASSLLTSGGTDTQYF.

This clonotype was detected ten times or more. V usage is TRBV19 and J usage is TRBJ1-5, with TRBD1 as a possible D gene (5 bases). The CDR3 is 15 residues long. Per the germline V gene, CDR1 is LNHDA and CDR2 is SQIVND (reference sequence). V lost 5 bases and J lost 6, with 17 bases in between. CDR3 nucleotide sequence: TGTGCCAGTAGTTCTTGGCAGGGTCCTGGTCAGCCCCAGCATTTT. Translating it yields CASSSWQGPGQPQHF.

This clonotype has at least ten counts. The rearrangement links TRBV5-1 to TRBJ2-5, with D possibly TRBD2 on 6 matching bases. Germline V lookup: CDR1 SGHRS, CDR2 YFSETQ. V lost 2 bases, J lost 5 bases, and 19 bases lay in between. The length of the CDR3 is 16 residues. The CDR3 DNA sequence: TGCGCCAGCAGCTTAGGCGGGGCAGGCAGAGTCGAGACCCAGTACTTC. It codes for CASSLGGAGRVETQYF.

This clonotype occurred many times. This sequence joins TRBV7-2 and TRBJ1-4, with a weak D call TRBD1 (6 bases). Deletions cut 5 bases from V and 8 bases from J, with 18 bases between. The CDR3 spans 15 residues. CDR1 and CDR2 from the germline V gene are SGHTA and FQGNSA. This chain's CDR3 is CASSKRWGAGEKLFF. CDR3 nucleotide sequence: TGTGCCAGCAGCAAAAGGTGGGGGGCAGGAGAAAAACTGTTTTTT.

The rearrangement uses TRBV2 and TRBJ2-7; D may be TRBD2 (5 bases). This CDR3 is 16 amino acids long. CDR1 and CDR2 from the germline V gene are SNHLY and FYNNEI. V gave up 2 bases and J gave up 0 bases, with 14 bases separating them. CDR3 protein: CASSELREQLSYEQYF. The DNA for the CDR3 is TGTGCCAGCAGTGAATTAAGGGAGCAACTCTCCTACGAGCAGTACTTC.

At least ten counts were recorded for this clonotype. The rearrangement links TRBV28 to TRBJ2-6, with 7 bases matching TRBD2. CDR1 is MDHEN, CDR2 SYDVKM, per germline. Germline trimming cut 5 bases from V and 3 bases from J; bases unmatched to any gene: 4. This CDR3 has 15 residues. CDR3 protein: CASSRRGVGANVLTF. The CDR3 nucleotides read TGTGCCAGCAGTCGACGGGGGGTTGGGGCCAACGTCCTGACTTTC. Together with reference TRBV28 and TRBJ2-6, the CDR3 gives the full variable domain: DVKVTQSSRYLVKRTGEKVFLECVQDMDHENMFWYRQDPGLGLRLIYFSYDVKMKEKGDIPEGYSVSREKKERFSLILESASTNQTSMYLCASSRRGVGANVLTFGAGSRLTVL.

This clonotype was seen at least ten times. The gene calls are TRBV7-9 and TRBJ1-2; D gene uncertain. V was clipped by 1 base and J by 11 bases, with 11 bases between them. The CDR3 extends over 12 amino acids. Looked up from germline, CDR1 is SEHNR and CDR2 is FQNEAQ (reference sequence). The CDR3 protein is CASSLGLMEYTF. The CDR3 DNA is TGTGCCAGCAGCTTAGGACTCATGGAGTACACCTTC.

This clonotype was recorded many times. This chain's CDR3 is CASSPRLHPGDQPQHF. The CDR3 DNA sequence: TGTGCCAGCAGCCCTCGGCTCCACCCTGGGGATCAGCCCCAGCATTTT. The chain uses TRBV28 and TRBJ1-5; D ambiguous. The CDR3 consists of 16 residues. Deletions cut 6 bases from V and 5 bases from J, with 20 bases between. CDR1 and CDR2 (germline): MDHEN, SYDVKM.

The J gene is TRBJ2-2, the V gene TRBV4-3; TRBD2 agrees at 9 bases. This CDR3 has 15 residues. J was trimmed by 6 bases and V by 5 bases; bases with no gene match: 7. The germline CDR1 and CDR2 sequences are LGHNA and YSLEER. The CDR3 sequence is CASSASGTSPGELFF. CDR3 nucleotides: TGCGCCAGCAGCGCCAGTGGGACTAGCCCCGGGGAGCTGTTTTTT.

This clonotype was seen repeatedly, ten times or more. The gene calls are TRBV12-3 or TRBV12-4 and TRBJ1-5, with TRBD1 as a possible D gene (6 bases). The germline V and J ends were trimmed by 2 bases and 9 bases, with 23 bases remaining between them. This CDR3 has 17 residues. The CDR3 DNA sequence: TGTGCCAGCAGTTTAAAGGGGGGGGGTGGTCAGTTCACGCCCCAGCATTTT. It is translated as CASSLKGGGGQFTPQHF.